Each of the 21 T cell receptor beta chains below was sequenced from the same sample in a study of OX40 agonist ivuxolimab in advanced cancers. Sequencing was performed with immunoSEQ multiplex PCR; in TCRdb, only in-frame clones are kept and a portion is missing. The repertoire has fewer than 80,000 clones, 85% of them found once; the top ten carry roughly 3.9%. Sequencing was performed on CD4+ or CD8+ T cells sorted from blood, taken in a trial of the OX40 agonist ivuxolimab. These receptors originate from an adult with an advanced solid tumor such as melanoma, head and neck, liver or kidney cancer.

The chain combines TRBV6-1 with TRBJ1-4, with 10 bases that match TRBD1. J lost 5 bases, V lost 9 bases, and 3 bases had no gene match. CDR1 and CDR2 (germline): MNHNS, SASEGT. The CDR3 length is 13 residues. The CDR3 sequence is CASRDRGNEKLFF. CDR3 nucleotides: TGTGCCAGTAGGGACAGGGGAAATGAAAAACTGTTTTTT.

CDR3: CASSLRASGTEAFF. The DNA for the CDR3 is TGTGCCAGCAGTTTAAGAGCCTCGGGGACTGAAGCTTTCTTT. The rearrangement uses TRBV28 and TRBJ1-1; D is unclear. Trimming removed 2 bases at V and 5 bases at J, with 12 bases between. The germline V gene encodes CDR1 MDHEN and CDR2 SYDVKM. The CDR3 sequence is 14 residues long.

This chain uses TRBV5-1 with TRBJ1-2, with 8 nucleotides matching TRBD1. Germline CDR1 is SGHRS and CDR2 is YFSETQ. Losses at the gene ends were 1 base for V and 7 bases for J; bases not matched to a gene: 9. The CDR3 spans 15 residues. CDR3 loop: CASSLSPGGSFGYTF. The CDR3 DNA reads as TGCGCCAGCAGCTTGTCCCCAGGGGGCTCTTTTGGCTACACCTTC. Full variable domain (remainder filled in from reference TRBV5-1 and TRBJ1-2): KAGVTQTPRYLIKTRGQQVTLSCSPISGHRSVSWYQQTPGQGLQFLFEYFSETQRNKGNFPGRFSGRQFSNSRSEMNVSTLELGDSALYLCASSLSPGGSFGYTFGSGTRLTVV.

V is TRBV10-3 and J is TRBJ1-6; 9 bases align to TRBD1. Per the germline V gene, CDR1 is ENHRY and CDR2 is SYGVKD. The CDR3 consists of 16 residues. V trimming: 2 bases; J trimming: 10 bases; junction bases outside the gene matches: 9. The CDR3 loop reads CAISETKTGGGSPLHF. CDR3 DNA: TGTGCCATCAGTGAGACAAAAACAGGGGGCGGCTCACCCCTCCACTTT.

The J gene is TRBJ2-1, the V gene TRBV6-1; D may correspond to TRBD1 or TRBD2 (5 bases each). Germline V gene lookup returns CDR1 MNHNS and CDR2 SASEGT. Trimming removed 6 bases from V and 9 bases from J, with 9 bases in between. CDR3 length equals 11 residues. CDR3 region: CASSQGVEQFF. The CDR3 coding sequence is TGTGCCAGCAGCCAGGGAGTTGAGCAGTTCTTC.

The chain recombines TRBV10-3 with TRBJ2-7; 9 bases fit TRBD1. Germline lookup yields CDR1 ENHRY and CDR2 SYGVKD. The CDR3 runs to 13 residues. After removal of 6 bases from V and 7 bases from J, the junction contained 7 bases not matched to a gene. CDR3 residues: CAISRTGEDEQYF. The CDR3 bases are TGTGCCATCAGCAGGACAGGGGAGGATGAGCAGTACTTC.

In this sample, this clone turned up a few times. The chain links TRBV7-2 to TRBJ1-1; the D is unclear. Deletions cut 3 bases from V and 0 bases from J, with 5 bases between. The CDR3 is 13 amino acids. Germline CDR1 and CDR2: SGHTA and FQGNSA. The CDR3, as DNA: TGTGCCAGCAGCTTTTCGGTGAACACTGAAGCTTTCTTT. Residues: CASSFSVNTEAFF.

V gene TRBV6-1 combines with J gene TRBJ2-2; TRBD1 aligns across 11 bases. Germline V gene lookup returns CDR1 MNHNS and CDR2 SASEGT. CDR3 size: 13 residues. The ends lost 10 bases at V and 6 bases at J; junction bases unmatched: 4. CDR3 region: CAIGTGGPGELFF. The CDR3 coding sequence is TGTGCCATCGGGACAGGGGGTCCCGGGGAGCTGTTTTTT.

A word on this clone: This CDR3 is also generated by other DNA sequences in the sample. V is TRBV9 and J is TRBJ1-6; maybe TRBD1 (5 bases). The germline V and J ends were trimmed by 3 bases and 3 bases, with 13 bases remaining between them. The CDR3 length is 16 residues. Germline loops: CDR1 SGDLS, CDR2 YYNGEE. The CDR3 sequence is CASSEGAGGYNSPLHF. The CDR3 bases are TGTGCCAGCAGCGAAGGGGCCGGGGGCTATAATTCACCCCTCCACTTT.

This clone was seen a few times. This chain connects TRBV11-3 to TRBJ2-1; no reliable D call. Germline CDR1 reads SGHNT; CDR2 reads YENEEA. The CDR3 covers 15 residues. Trimming stripped 0 bases from V and 4 bases from J, with 10 bases between. The CDR3 bases are TGTGCCAGCAGCTTAGACGGTGCTAGTTACAATGAGCAGTTCTTC. It codes for CASSLDGASYNEQFF.

The V gene is TRBV10-2, the J gene TRBJ2-7, with unresolved D. CDR3 size: 11 residues. V lost 6 bases, J lost 0 bases, and 3 bases lay in between. Germline V CDR1 and CDR2: WSHSY, SAAADI. The chain's CDR3 is CASSFSYEQYF. The CDR3 DNA reads TGCGCCAGCAGCTTCTCCTACGAGCAGTACTTC.

The chain's CDR3 is CASSLLIAGEYEQYF. The CDR3 DNA reads as TGTGCCAGCAGCTTGCTAATAGCGGGAGAGTACGAGCAGTACTTC. The chain joins TRBV5-4 to TRBJ2-7; 9 bases are shared with TRBD2. Germline CDR1 is SGHNT and CDR2 is YYREEE (reference sequence). V shed 1 base and J 4 bases; nucleotides not matched to a gene: 6. This CDR3 spans 15 amino acids.

The chain carries TRBV18 and TRBJ2-5; D uncertain. Trimming removed 0 bases at V and 5 bases at J, with 13 bases between. The germline V gene encodes CDR1 KGHSH and CDR2 LQKENI. The CDR3 totals 15 residues. CDR3 DNA: TGTGCCAGCTCACCACCGGCTGGTATCGGGGAGACCCAGTACTTC. Its translation is CASSPPAGIGETQYF.

V gene TRBV16 combines with J gene TRBJ1-6; 7 nucleotides agree with TRBD1. CDR1 and CDR2 (germline): KGHSY, FQNENV. The ends lost 4 bases at V and 7 bases at J; junction bases unmatched: 10. The CDR3 spans 16 residues. In nucleotides, the CDR3 is TGTGCCAGCAGCCCTCCCGGGACAGTCTACAATTCACCCCTCCACTTT. Residues: CASSPPGTVYNSPLHF. The full variable domain, its missing parts supplied by reference TRBV16 and TRBJ1-6, is GEEVAQTPKHLVRGEGQKAKLYCAPIKGHSYVFWYQQVLKNEFKFLISFQNENVFDETGMPKERFSAKCLPNSPCSLEIQATKLEDSAVYFCASSPPGTVYNSPLHFGNGTRLTVT.

The rearrangement links TRBV11-3 to TRBJ1-1; D remains ambiguous. Germline values: CDR1 SGHNT, CDR2 YENEEA. This CDR3 contains 13 residues. Trimming stripped 3 bases from V and 5 bases from J, with 10 bases between. The DNA of the CDR3 is TGTGCCAGCAGCTTTAGGGTGGATACTGAAGCTTTCTTT. Amino acid sequence: CASSFRVDTEAFF. Complete variable domain (other parts from reference TRBV11-3 and TRBJ1-1): EAGVVQSPRYKIIEKKQPVAFWCNPISGHNTLYWYLQNLGQGPELLIRYENEEAVDDSQLPKDRFSAERLKGVDSTLKIQPAELGDSAVYLCASSFRVDTEAFFGQGTRLTVV.

V and J are TRBV21-1 and TRBJ2-1. TRBV21-1 is a pseudogene locus. The CDR3 totals 18 residues. The CDR3 DNA is TGTGCCAGCAGCAAATTTGGCGGGTTTCATACGGGACCCATAGAGCAGTTCTTC. Protein product: CASSKFGGFHTGPIEQFF.

The chain links TRBV19 to TRBJ1-5; TRBD1 aligns across 7 bases. Trimming took 4 bases from V and 1 from J; bases not matched to a gene: 4. The CDR3 is 15 amino acids. Germline CDR1 is LNHDA and CDR2 is SQIVND (reference sequence). CDR3 in DNA: TGTGCCAGTAGTAGGCAGACAGGGAGCAATCAGCCCCAGCATTTT. As protein: CASSRQTGSNQPQHF.

This clone has only a few counts. The J gene is TRBJ1-3, the V gene TRBV30, with D perhaps matching TRBD1 (5 bases). CDR3 length: 13 amino acids. Trimming cost V 0 bases and J 2 bases, with 5 bases left between them. Germline V CDR1 and CDR2: GTSNPN, SVGIG (reference sequence). The CDR3 DNA sequence: TGTGCCTGGAGTGTAGGGGCTGGAAACACCATATATTTT. As protein: CAWSVGAGNTIYF. The complete variable domain, with remaining parts taken from reference TRBV30 and TRBJ1-3, reads SQTIHQWPATLVQPVGSPLSLECTVEGTSNPNLYWYRQAAGRGLQLLFYSVGIGQISSEVPQNLSASRPQDRQFILSSKKLLLSDSGFYLCAWSVGAGNTIYFGEGSWLTVV.

This chain uses TRBV6-7 with TRBJ2-4; a weak D match, TRBD1 (6 bases). TRBV6-7 has ORF status, its function being uncertain. Trimming removed 4 bases from V and 0 bases from J, with 16 bases in between. The CDR3 length is 17 residues. This chain's CDR3 is CASSSPTDSLAKNIQYF. DNA for the CDR3: TGTGCCAGCAGTTCCCCCACGGACAGTCTAGCCAAAAACATTCAGTACTTC.

This rearrangement joins TRBV6-5 to TRBJ2-2; 9 bases align to TRBD1. The CDR3 sequence is 14 residues long. Looked up from germline, CDR1 is MNHEY and CDR2 is SVGAGI. The trim removed 10 bases at V and 6 bases at J, leaving 9 bases unmatched. CDR3 nucleotide sequence: TGTGCCACGTCACGGACAGGGGTTCCCGGGGAGCTGTTTTTT. Translated: CATSRTGVPGELFF.

The chain is built from TRBV10-2 and TRBJ2-5; 7 positions agree with TRBD1. The J call may be mistaken, given a closer DNA end match to TRBJ2-7. CDR3 length: 12 amino acids. The V gene's germline CDR1 is WSHSY and CDR2 SAAADI. CDR3 nucleotide sequence: TGCGCCAGCCTAGAGGGGGCCCACGAGCAGTACTTC. It is translated as CASLEGAHEQYF.